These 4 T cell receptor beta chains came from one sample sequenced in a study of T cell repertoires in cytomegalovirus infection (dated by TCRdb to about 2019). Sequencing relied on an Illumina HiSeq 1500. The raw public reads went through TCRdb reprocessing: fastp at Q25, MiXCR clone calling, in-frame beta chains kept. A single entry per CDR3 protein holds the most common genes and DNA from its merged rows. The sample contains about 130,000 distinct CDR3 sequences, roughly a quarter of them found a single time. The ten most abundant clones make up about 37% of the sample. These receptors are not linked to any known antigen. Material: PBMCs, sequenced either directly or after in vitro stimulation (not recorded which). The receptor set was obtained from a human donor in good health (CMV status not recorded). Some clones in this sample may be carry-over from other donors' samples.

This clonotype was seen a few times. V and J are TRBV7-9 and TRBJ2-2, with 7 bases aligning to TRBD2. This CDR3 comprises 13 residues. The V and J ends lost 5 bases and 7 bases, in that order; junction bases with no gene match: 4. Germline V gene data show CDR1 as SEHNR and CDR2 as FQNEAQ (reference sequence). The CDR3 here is CASSIREDGELFF. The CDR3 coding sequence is TGTGCCAGCAGCATTCGGGAGGACGGGGAGCTGTTTTTT.

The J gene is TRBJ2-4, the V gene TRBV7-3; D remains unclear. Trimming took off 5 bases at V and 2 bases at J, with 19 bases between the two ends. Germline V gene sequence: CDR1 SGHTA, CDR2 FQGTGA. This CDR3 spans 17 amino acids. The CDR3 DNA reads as TGTGCCAGCAGCGAAAGGGAACCTGAGACGACCAAAAACATTCAGTACTTC. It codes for CASSEREPETTKNIQYF.

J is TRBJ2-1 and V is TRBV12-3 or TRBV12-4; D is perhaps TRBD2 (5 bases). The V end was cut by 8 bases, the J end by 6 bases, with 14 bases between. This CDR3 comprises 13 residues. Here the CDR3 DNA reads TGTGCCAGCCGACTAACTTCATCCAATGAGCAGTTCTTC. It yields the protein CASRLTSSNEQFF.

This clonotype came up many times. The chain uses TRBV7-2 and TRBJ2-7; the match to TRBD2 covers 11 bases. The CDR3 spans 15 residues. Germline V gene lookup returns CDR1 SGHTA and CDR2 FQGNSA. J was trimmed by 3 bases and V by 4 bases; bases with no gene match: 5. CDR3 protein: CASSSRLAGYYEQYF. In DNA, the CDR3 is TGTGCCAGCAGCTCGAGACTAGCGGGGTACTACGAGCAGTACTTC.